This paragraph reports one T cell receptor (beta chain). Its specificity is unknown. Sequenced by immunoSEQ multiplex PCR; TCRdb stores in-frame clones only, minus some. The repertoire includes approximately 30,000 clones, around 74% of them detected once, and about 7.1% sits in the top ten. This sample stems from a study of vaccination effects on CD4 cells after COVID-19. Study information: Early and late time points after vaccination were used to sample a few convalescent patients. The researchers cultured 1.5 million to 2.5 million PBMC per well with 7.5 to 10 IU/ml IL-2 and 7.5 to 10 ug/ml peptides.

Following a 10-day culture, CD4+ T cells were purified. Between March and December 2020, the person had a SARS-CoV-2 infection that PCR confirmed. Two doses of BNT162b2 or mRNA-1273 vaccine were administered to participants. The CDR3 spans 15 residues. The ends were cut back, 6 bases at V and 3 bases at J, with 17 bases in the middle. Germline CDR1 KGHSH, CDR2 LQKENI. Sequencing used CD4+ T cells from PBMCs cultured without peptide, obtained after COVID-19 vaccination. The rearrangement joins TRBV18 to TRBJ1-1; D call uncertain. This receptor was obtained from a human donor who had a prior SARS-CoV-2 infection. The DNA of the CDR3 is TGTGCCAGCTCGCTCACTTGGGTCTTGGACACTGAAGCTTTCTTT. Translated, it gives CASSLTWVLDTEAFF.